The rows below give T cell receptor beta chains drawn from one sample of a study of cytomegalovirus exposure and HLA in healthy donors. Clones were sequenced by immunoSEQ multiplex PCR, and TCRdb holds only the in-frame ones, with some missing. Altogether around 70,000 clones are present, under 80% being singletons, with the ten largest covering around 4.7%. Sequenced: PBMCs. These receptors were collected from a man aged 60 to 75 in good health and CMV-seropositive. Both conserved end residues are part of each CDR3. Clone size appears in some rows only: once, few, many, or a class for an expanded clone.

>TRBV27|.
CASSFQTASTYEQYF
>TRBV4-3|few
CASSQQTTSGGYEQYF
>TRBV7-9|.
CASSLGGQGIYGYTF
>TRBV27|once
CASGSGTTGVAALHF
>TRBV5-4|.
CASSLSSETSGRVDTQYF
>TRBV7-6|.
CASSLGQGSGNTIYF
>TRBV29-1|.
CSVPTTSGWAGDTQYF
>TRBV15|.
CATNPLASSYNEQFF
>TRBV28|.
CASSPSSGRFDYEQYF
>TRBV5-1|few
CASSWTAGLGVEAFF
>TRBV28|few
CASRFAGRWDSPLHF
>TRBV5-1|.
CASSYGGGVNTEAFF
>TRBV9|.
CASSVAPGLAYEQYF
>TRBV5-6|.
CASSLQRTDFNEKLFF
>TRBV30|.
CAWSLDTAYEQYF
>TRBV7-6|.
CASSLRGRAYGEQFF
>TRBV30|.
CAWSVGQLSGNTIYF
>TRBV7-9|few
CASTQPQANNTDTQYF
>TRBV19|.
CASSIREFGEETQYF
>TRBV4-1|.
CASSLHEGNYGYTF
>TRBV2|few
CASGQTSSNTEAFF
>TRBV19|.
CASSAPGTGSEEEQFF
>TRBV28|.
CASSRAGFSYGQYF
>TRBV5-6|few
CASSLTGRNEKLFF
>TRBV7-8|.
CASSATQAEAFF
>TRBV28|.
CASSLEGAWETQYF
>TRBV7-9|.
CASSPRQGSTDTQYF
>TRBV27|.
CASSTPTGLATRGNEQFF
>TRBV7-8|.
CASSLALGGIGGYTF
>TRBV4-1|.
CASSLGLGLNNEQFF
>TRBV10-1|.
CASSSRGGVDNEQFF
>TRBV6-1|few
CASSDGTVRTEAFF
>TRBV5-1|.
CASSASQGNEQFF
>TRBV2|.
CASSARLGTGVEQYF
>TRBV20-1|.
CSASQGATAFF
>TRBV29-1|.
CSVEDTRGRTYGYTF
>TRBV9|.
CASSAPRAFF